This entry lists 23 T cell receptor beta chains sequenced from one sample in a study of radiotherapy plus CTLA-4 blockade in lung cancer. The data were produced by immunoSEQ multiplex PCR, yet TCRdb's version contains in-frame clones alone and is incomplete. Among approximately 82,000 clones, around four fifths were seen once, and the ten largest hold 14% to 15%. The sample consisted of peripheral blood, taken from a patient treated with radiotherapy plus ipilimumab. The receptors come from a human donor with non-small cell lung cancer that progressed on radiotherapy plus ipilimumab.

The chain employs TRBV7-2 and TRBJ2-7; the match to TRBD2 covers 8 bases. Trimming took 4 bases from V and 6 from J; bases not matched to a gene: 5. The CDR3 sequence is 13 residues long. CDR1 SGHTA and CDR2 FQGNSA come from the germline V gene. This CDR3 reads CASSSGLAREQYF. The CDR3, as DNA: TGTGCCAGCAGCTCAGGACTAGCCCGCGAGCAGTACTTC.

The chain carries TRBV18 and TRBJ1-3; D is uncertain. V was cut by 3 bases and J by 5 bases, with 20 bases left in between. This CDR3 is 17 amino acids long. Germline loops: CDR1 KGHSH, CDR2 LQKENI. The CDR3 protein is CASSPITADRLRNTIYF. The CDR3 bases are TGTGCCAGCTCACCGATAACAGCAGATCGGCTTAGAAACACCATATATTTT.

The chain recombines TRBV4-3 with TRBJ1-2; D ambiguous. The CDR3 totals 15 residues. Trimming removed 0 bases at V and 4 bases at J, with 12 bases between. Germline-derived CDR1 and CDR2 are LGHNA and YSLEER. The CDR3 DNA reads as TGCGCCAGCAGCCAAGATATGGGCACCATCTATGGCTACACCTTC. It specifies CASSQDMGTIYGYTF.

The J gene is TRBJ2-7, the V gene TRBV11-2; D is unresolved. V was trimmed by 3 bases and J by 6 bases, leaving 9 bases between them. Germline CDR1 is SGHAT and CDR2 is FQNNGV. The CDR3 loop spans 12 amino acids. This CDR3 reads CASSFSSPEQYF. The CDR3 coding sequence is TGTGCCAGCAGCTTCTCATCCCCCGAGCAGTACTTC.

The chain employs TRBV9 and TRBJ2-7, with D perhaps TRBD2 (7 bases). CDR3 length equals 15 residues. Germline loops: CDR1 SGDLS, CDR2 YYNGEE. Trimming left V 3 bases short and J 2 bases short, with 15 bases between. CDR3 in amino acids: CASSGGGPPPYEQYF. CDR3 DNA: TGTGCCAGCAGCGGCGGGGGCCCTCCGCCCTACGAGCAGTACTTC.

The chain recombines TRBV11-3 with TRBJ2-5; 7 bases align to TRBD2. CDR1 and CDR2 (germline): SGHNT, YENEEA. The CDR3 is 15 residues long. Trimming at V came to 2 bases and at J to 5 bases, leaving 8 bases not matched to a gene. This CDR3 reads CASSLSSGAGETQYF. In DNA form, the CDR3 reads TGTGCCAGCAGCTTATCTAGCGGAGCGGGGGAGACCCAGTACTTC.

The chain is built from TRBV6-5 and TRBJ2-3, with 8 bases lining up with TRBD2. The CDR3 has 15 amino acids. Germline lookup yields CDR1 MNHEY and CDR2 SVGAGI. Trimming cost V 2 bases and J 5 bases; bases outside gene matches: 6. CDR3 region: CASSYHPGGRDTQYF. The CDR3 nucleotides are TGTGCCAGCAGTTACCACCCGGGAGGGCGAGATACGCAGTATTTT.

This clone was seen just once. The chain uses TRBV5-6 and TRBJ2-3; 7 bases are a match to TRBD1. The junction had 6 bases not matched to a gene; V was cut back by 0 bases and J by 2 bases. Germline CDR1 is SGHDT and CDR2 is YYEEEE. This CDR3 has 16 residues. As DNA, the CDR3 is TGTGCCAGCAGCTTGGGAGGGGGCGACCCCACAGATACGCAGTATTTT. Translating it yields CASSLGGGDPTDTQYF.

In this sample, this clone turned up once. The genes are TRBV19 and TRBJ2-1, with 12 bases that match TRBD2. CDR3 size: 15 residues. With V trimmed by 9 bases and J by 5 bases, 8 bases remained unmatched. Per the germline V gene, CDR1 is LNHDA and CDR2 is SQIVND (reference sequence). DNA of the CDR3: TGTGCCAGCACCCCGACTAGCGGGAGCCACAATGAGCAGTTCTTC. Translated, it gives CASTPTSGSHNEQFF.

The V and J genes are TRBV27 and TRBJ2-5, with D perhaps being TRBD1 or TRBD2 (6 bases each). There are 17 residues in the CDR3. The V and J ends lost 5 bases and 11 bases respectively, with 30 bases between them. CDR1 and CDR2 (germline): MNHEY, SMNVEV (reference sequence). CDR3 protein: CASSPRRGGAGTTEQYF. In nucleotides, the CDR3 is TGTGCCAGCAGTCCCCGCCGCGGTGGTGCGGGGACAACGGAGCAGTACTTC.

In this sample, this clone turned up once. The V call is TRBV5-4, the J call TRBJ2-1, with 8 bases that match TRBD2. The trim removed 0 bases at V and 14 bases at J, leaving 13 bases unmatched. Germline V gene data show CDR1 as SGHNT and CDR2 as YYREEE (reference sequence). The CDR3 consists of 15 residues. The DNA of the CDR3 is TGTGCCAGCAGCTTGGGCCCCCAAGCGGGGGAATTTAAGTTCTTC. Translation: CASSLGPQAGEFKFF.

CDR3 coding DNA: TGTGCCAGCAGGGAAACAGGGGCCCCTGGATATGGCTACACCTTC. Protein product: CASRETGAPGYGYTF. The chain recombines TRBV6-5 with TRBJ1-2; 7 bases align to TRBD1. Trimming removed 6 bases from V and 5 bases from J; junction bases left unmatched: 12. The germline V gene encodes CDR1 MNHEY and CDR2 SVGAGI. The CDR3 is 15 residues long.

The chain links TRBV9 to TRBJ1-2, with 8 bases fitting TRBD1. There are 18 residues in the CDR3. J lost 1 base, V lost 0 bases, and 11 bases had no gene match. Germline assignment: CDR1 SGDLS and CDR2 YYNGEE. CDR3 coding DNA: TGTGCCAGCAGCGTAGCGGACCACGACAGGGGCGGTAACTATGGCTACACCTTC. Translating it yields CASSVADHDRGGNYGYTF. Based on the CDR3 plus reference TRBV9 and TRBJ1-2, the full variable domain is DSGVTQTPKHLITATGQRVTLRCSPRSGDLSVYWYQQSLDQGLQFLIQYYNGEERAKGNILERFSAQQFPDLHSELNLSSLELGDSALYFCASSVADHDRGGNYGYTFGSGTRLTVV.

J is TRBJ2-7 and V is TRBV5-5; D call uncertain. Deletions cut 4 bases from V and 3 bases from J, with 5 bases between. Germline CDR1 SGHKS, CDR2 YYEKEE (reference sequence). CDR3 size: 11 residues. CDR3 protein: CASSNYYEQYF. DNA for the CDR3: TGTGCCAGCAGCAATTACTACGAGCAGTACTTC. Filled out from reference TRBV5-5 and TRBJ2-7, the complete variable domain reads DAGVTQSPTHLIKTRGQQVTLRCSPISGHKSVSWYQQVLGQGPQFIFQYYEKEERGRGNFPDRFSARQFPNYSSELNVNALLLGDSALYLCASSNYYEQYFGPGTRLTVT.

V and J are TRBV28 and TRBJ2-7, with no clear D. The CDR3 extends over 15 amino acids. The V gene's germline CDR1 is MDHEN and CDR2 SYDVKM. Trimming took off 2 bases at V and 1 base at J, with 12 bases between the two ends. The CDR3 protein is CASSLNRGLSYEQYF. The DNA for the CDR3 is TGTGCCAGCAGTTTAAACAGAGGATTATCCTACGAGCAGTACTTC.

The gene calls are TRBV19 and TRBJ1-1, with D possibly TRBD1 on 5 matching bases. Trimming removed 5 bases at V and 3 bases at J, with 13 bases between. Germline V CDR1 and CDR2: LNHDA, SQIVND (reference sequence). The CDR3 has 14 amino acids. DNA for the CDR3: TGTGCCAGTAGTGCCCAGGGTAGGTACACTGAAGCTTTCTTT. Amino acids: CASSAQGRYTEAFF.

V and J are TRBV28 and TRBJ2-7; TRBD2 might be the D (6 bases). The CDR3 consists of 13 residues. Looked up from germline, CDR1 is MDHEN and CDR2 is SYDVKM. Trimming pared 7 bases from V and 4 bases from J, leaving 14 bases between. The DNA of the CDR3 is TGTGCCAGCACCATGGGGGGTAGGTACGAGCAGTACTTC. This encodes CASTMGGRYEQYF.

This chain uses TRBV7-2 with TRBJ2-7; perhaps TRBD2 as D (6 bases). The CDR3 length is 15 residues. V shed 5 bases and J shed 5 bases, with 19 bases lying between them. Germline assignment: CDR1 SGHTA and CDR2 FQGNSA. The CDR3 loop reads CASSVSSGTFHEQYF. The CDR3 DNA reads TGTGCCAGCAGCGTAAGTAGCGGTACGTTCCACGAGCAGTACTTC.

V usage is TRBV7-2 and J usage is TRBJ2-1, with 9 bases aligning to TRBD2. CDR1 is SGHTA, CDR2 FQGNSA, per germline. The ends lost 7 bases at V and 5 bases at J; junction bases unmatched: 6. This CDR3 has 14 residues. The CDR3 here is CASNLAGINNEQFF. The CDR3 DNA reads TGTGCCAGCAACCTAGCGGGAATAAACAATGAGCAGTTCTTC.

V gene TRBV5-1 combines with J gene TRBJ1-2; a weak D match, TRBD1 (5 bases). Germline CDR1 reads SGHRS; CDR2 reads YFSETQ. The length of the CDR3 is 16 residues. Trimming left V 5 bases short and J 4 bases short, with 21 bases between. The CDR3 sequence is CASRPLGEGFSYGYTF. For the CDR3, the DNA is TGCGCCAGCAGGCCCTTGGGGGAGGGTTTCAGCTATGGCTACACCTTC.

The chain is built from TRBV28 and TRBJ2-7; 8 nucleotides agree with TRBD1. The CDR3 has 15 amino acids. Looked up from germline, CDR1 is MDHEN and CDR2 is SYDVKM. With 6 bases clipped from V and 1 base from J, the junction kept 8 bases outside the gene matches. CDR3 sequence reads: CASRLRQGLSYEQYF. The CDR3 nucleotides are TGTGCCAGCAGACTTCGACAGGGGCTATCCTACGAGCAGTACTTC.

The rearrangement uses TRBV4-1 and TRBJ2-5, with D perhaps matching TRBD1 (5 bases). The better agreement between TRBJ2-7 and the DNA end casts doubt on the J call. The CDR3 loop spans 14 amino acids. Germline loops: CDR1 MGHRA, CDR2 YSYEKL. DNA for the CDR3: TGCGCCAGCAGCCAAGCAGGGTACTCCTACGAGCAGTACTTC. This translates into CASSQAGYSYEQYF.

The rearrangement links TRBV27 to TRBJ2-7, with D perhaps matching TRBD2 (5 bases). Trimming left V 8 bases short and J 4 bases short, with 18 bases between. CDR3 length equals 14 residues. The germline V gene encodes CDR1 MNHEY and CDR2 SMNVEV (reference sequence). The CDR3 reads CASGRLPPPYEQYF. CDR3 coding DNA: TGTGCCAGCGGGAGACTCCCTCCCCCTTACGAGCAGTACTTC.